Listed below are T cell receptor beta chains from one sample, sequenced in a study of PD-1 blockade in classical Hodgkin lymphoma. The data were produced by immunoSEQ multiplex PCR, yet TCRdb's version contains in-frame clones alone and is incomplete. The repertoire holds about 19,000 clones, with over 80% as singletons. The specimen comprised CD4+ T cells from blood, sampled before the fourth cycle of nivolumab. These receptors were obtained from a human donor with classical Hodgkin lymphoma. Each CDR3 is given with its conserved first and last residue. The D gene is left open where the match is weak. Rows may omit the clone size; those that give it use once, few, many or a size class.

NA	TRBJ2-5	TRBV2	NA	TGTGCCAGCAGTGAAAGAGGGTTACGCGAGACCCAGTACTTC	CASSERGLRETQYF
NA	TRBJ2-1	TRBV10-3	TRBD2	TGTGCCATCAGTGAAGGGACTAGCAGACACAATGAGCAGTTCTTC	CAISEGTSRHNEQFF
NA	TRBJ1-2	TRBV4-1	NA	TGCGCCAGCAGCCACCGTAACTATGGCTACACCTTC	CASSHRNYGYTF
few	TRBJ1-1	TRBV29-1	NA	TGCAGCGTTGGGGGTGCAGGGGATTTCTTT	CSVGGAGDFF
NA	TRBJ1-1	TRBV7-8	NA	TGTGCCAGCAGCCCCGGACCTGGGGACACTGAAGCTTTCTTT	CASSPGPGDTEAFF
NA	TRBJ2-1	TRBV5-1	TRBD1	TGCGCCAGCAGCGAACAGGGGGCCCTAAGCGATGAGCAGTTCTTC	CASSEQGALSDEQFF
once	TRBJ1-5	TRBV18	TRBD1	TGTGCCAGCTCACCCTCTCGGGACAGCGCGAGCAATCAGCCCCAGCATTTT	CASSPSRDSASNQPQHF
NA	TRBJ1-3	TRBV10-2	NA	TGCGCCAGCTCCGTGCAAGGGGCCGAAGGAAACACCATATATTTT	CASSVQGAEGNTIYF
NA	TRBJ1-5	TRBV19	TRBD1	TGTGCCAGTAGTTCAAGTGACAGGGGCGGTCAGCCCCAGCATTTT	CASSSSDRGGQPQHF
NA	TRBJ2-7	TRBV28	NA	TGTGCCAGCAGTCAACTGTACTACGAGCAGTACTTC	CASSQLYYEQYF
NA	TRBJ2-5	TRBV19	NA	TGTGCCAGTAGTCAGGCAGTGGGAGAGACCCAGTACTTC	CASSQAVGETQYF
NA	TRBJ2-1	TRBV7-3	TRBD2	TGTGCCAGCAGCCCAACTAGCGGGAGCCCCAATGAGCAGTTCTTC	CASSPTSGSPNEQFF
NA	TRBJ2-5	TRBV4-1	TRBD1	TGCGCCAGCAGCCAGAGGGGGCCCCTGTACCAAGAGACCCAGTACTTC	CASSQRGPLYQETQYF
NA	TRBJ2-7	TRBV19	NA	TGTGCCAGTAGTATAGACAGGGGAGGCTACGAGCAGTACTTC	CASSIDRGGYEQYF
NA	TRBJ2-7	TRBV20-1	NA	TGCAGTGCTCCTCGTGGGGACGAGCAGTACTTC	CSAPRGDEQYF
NA	TRBJ2-7	TRBV15	TRBD1	TGTGCCACCAGCAGAGCAGGGGGCGGCTACGAGCAGTACTTC	CATSRAGGGYEQYF
few	TRBJ1-1	TRBV5-1	NA	TGCGCCAGCAGCTTGGACGGGGGAACTGAAGCTTTCTTT	CASSLDGGTEAFF
once	TRBJ1-1	TRBV6-1	NA	TGTGCCAGCGGTTCAGGGATAAACACTGAAGCTTTCTTT	CASGSGINTEAFF
NA	TRBJ1-3	TRBV30	NA	TGTGCCTGTTCCATCAGCCACTCTGGAAACACCATATATTTT	CACSISHSGNTIYF
NA	TRBJ2-1	TRBV7-8	NA	TGTGCCAGCAGCTTGAAGACAGGCGACCCCAGTTACAATGAGCAGTTCTTC	CASSLKTGDPSYNEQFF
NA	TRBJ2-5	TRBV7-2	TRBD1	TGTGCCAGCAGCGTTGACAGGGCCCGAGGCCAAGAGACCCAGTACTTC	CASSVDRARGQETQYF
NA	TRBJ2-7	TRBV5-1	NA	TGCGCCAGCAGCTTGGCACTCTCCTACGAGCAGTACTTC	CASSLALSYEQYF